Presented here are 28 T cell receptor beta chains from one specimen sequenced in a study of T cells in Graves' hyperthyroidism and ophthalmopathy (dated by TCRdb to between 2018 and 2020). Library generation was performed with multiplex PCR. The sequencer listed for this sample is Illumina HiSeq 2000. Amplification of TCR beta CDR3 regions was carried out from RNA transcripts. A first-round RT-PCR of the TCR CDR3 used the HTBI primer set with the Qiagen OneStep RT-PCR kit. TCRdb trimmed the raw reads at Q25, called clones with MiXCR and kept productive beta chains. Rows with a matching CDR3 protein are joined into one entry that keeps the most common DNA and genes. Here the sample has approximately 420,000 distinct CDR3 sequences; more than 13% occur a single time. The ten biggest clones cover 30% to 35% of the sample. Material: blood. All receptors derive from a woman in her thirties with Graves' hyperthyroidism.

This clonotype was counted a few times. Just one base apart from a much larger clone, this may be a read error. V is TRBV27 and J is TRBJ2-7; a weak D match, TRBD1 (6 bases). The CDR3 sequence is 13 residues long. Per the germline V gene, CDR1 is MNHEY and CDR2 is SMNVEV (reference sequence). The V end lost 4 bases, the J end lost 2 bases, and 9 bases lay between the germline ends. The DNA of the CDR3 is TGTGCCAGCAGTTCCAGGGGAACCTACGAGCAGTACTTC. Translated, it gives CASSSRGTYEQYF.

The table lists this clonotype with a few counts. This chain connects TRBV7-9 to TRBJ1-1, with D possibly being TRBD1 (6 bases). The CDR3 has 15 residues. V was cut by 7 bases and J by 2 bases, with 17 bases left in between. Germline CDR1 is SEHNR and CDR2 is FQNEAQ (reference sequence). The CDR3 loop is CASIRGGVQNTEAFF. DNA for the CDR3: TGTGCCAGCATAAGGGGGGGGGTACAAAACACTGAAGCTTTCTTT.

There are many counts of this clonotype. V and J are TRBV27 and TRBJ2-1; 8 bases agree with TRBD2. J was trimmed by 1 base and V by 5 bases; bases with no gene match: 4. Germline CDR1 and CDR2: MNHEY and SMNVEV (reference sequence). The CDR3 covers 15 residues. CDR3 region: CASSRGLASYNEQFF. The DNA for the CDR3 is TGTGCCAGCAGTCGCGGACTAGCATCCTACAATGAGCAGTTCTTC.

The chain couples TRBV5-6 to TRBJ2-4; 14 nucleotides match TRBD2. Germline CDR1 SGHDT, CDR2 YYEEEE. V dropped 5 bases and J dropped 7; count of bases not matched to a gene: 11. The CDR3 is 17 amino acids. The CDR3 region is CASRRLAGGPSANIQYF. CDR3 nucleotide sequence: TGTGCCAGCAGACGACTAGCGGGAGGGCCCTCGGCGAACATTCAGTACTTC.

The chain is built from TRBV28 and TRBJ2-5; 7 nucleotides match TRBD1. After removal of 4 bases from V and 4 bases from J, the junction contained 9 bases not matched to a gene. Germline V lookup: CDR1 MDHEN, CDR2 SYDVKM. The CDR3 is 15 amino acids. CDR3 residues: CASSYPSGQVETQYF. CDR3 DNA sequence: TGTGCCAGCAGTTATCCGTCCGGACAGGTAGAGACCCAGTACTTC.

The chain carries TRBV7-3 and TRBJ1-2; D is ambiguous. The CDR3 sequence is 12 residues long. Germline CDR1 is SGHTA and CDR2 is FQGTGA. The V gene lost 2 bases and the J gene lost 4 bases, with 5 bases spanning the gap. The DNA of the CDR3 is TGTGCCAGCAGCTTAGAGCCCTATGGCTACACCTTC. It yields the protein CASSLEPYGYTF.

This clonotype was found a few times. As DNA, the CDR3 is TGTGCCAGCAGCGCCTGGAACGGGCCGAGCTCCTACAATGAGCAGTTCTTC. This gives the protein CASSAWNGPSSYNEQFF. The rearrangement uses TRBV9 and TRBJ2-1, with D unresolved. The CDR3 has 17 residues. The V gene lost 3 bases and the J gene lost 0 bases, with 16 bases spanning the gap. In germline, CDR1 is SGDLS, CDR2 YYNGEE.

The table lists this clonotype with a few counts. The rearrangement joins TRBV28 to TRBJ1-5; 8 bases map to TRBD1. This CDR3 comprises 10 residues. CDR1 MDHEN and CDR2 SYDVKM come from the germline V gene. As DNA, the CDR3 is TGTCACACAGGGGGTCAGCCCCAGCATTTT. This codes for CHTGGQPQHF.

This clonotype showed up many times. The rearrangement uses TRBV20-1 and TRBJ2-1; no definite D call. This CDR3 spans 11 amino acids. CDR1 and CDR2 (germline): DFQATT, SNEGSKA (reference sequence). V lost 2 bases, J lost 12 bases, and 11 bases lay in between. The CDR3 DNA follows: TGCAGTGCTAGACACCGTACTTGGCAGTTCTTC. It specifies CSARHRTWQFF.

This clonotype was observed a few times. The chain combines TRBV3-1 with TRBJ1-3; unclear D gene. This CDR3 region has 13 residues. Trimming pared 7 bases from V and 2 bases from J, leaving 9 bases between. The germline V gene encodes CDR1 LGHDT and CDR2 YNNKEL (reference sequence). Here the CDR3 DNA reads TGTGCCAGCATGGCATCTACTGGAAACACCATATATTTT. Translating gives CASMASTGNTIYF.

The gene calls are TRBV4-1 and TRBJ2-2; D is ambiguous. Germline V gene lookup returns CDR1 MGHRA and CDR2 YSYEKL. This CDR3 has 15 amino acids. V lost 0 bases to trimming and J lost 3 bases, with 8 bases between them. CDR3 in amino acids: CASSQDTGYTGELFF. CDR3 DNA sequence: TGCGCCAGCAGCCAAGATACGGGTTACACCGGGGAGCTGTTTTTT.

In this sample, this clonotype turned up many times. The V call is TRBV11-2, the J call TRBJ2-5; TRBD2 matches 12 bases. The CDR3 is made up of 16 amino acids. Germline lookup yields CDR1 SGHAT and CDR2 FQNNGV. V shed 5 bases, J shed 4 bases, and the junction held 8 bases outside the gene matches. As DNA, the CDR3 is TGTGCCAGCAGCCCGGCTAGCGGGAGGGTAGGAGAGACCCAGTACTTC. This codes for CASSPASGRVGETQYF. The entire variable domain, with the rest obtained from reference TRBV11-2 and TRBJ2-5, is as follows: EAGVAQSPRYKIIEKRQSVAFWCNPISGHATLYWYQQILGQGPKLLIQFQNNGVVDDSQLPKDRFSAERLKGVDSTLKIQPAKLEDSAVYLCASSPASGRVGETQYFGPGTRLLVL.

This clonotype was detected only a few times. The chain carries TRBV19 and TRBJ2-7; a possible D gene is TRBD2 (6 bases). Germline-derived CDR1 and CDR2 are LNHDA and SQIVND (reference sequence). V dropped 3 bases and J dropped 5 bases, with 20 bases sitting between them. The CDR3 has 16 amino acids. The chain's CDR3 is CASSMSTLGLRNEQYF. DNA for the CDR3: TGTGCCAGTAGTATGTCCACCCTGGGACTCCGGAACGAGCAGTACTTC.

Ten or more counts support this clonotype. The chain couples TRBV12-3 or TRBV12-4 to TRBJ2-3, with TRBD2 matching 14 bases. The CDR3 loop spans 16 amino acids. V lost 6 bases and J lost 4; bases outside the gene matches: 6. CDR3 DNA sequence: TGTGCCAGCAGCCGACTAGCGGGAGGGCCCGCAGATACGCAGTATTTT. Protein product: CASSRLAGGPADTQYF.

This clonotype came up many times. CDR3 region: CASSLTVSGQETQYF. CDR3 bases: TGTGCCAGCAGCTTAACGGTCAGCGGTCAAGAGACCCAGTACTTC. V gene TRBV7-2 combines with J gene TRBJ2-5, with a weak D call TRBD2 (5 bases). CDR3 length equals 15 residues. V lost 2 bases to trimming and J lost 2 bases, with 12 bases between them. The germline gives CDR1 SGHTA, CDR2 FQGNSA.

This chain uses TRBV9 with TRBJ2-2, with 8 bases lining up with TRBD2. The junction had 2 bases not matched to a gene; V was cut back by 1 base and J by 6 bases. CDR1 is SGDLS, CDR2 YYNGEE, per germline. The CDR3 runs 14 residues. The CDR3 region is CASSVSGSAGELFF. The CDR3 DNA is TGTGCCAGCAGCGTAAGCGGGAGTGCCGGGGAGCTGTTTTTT.

This clonotype was seen only a few times. V and J are TRBV30 and TRBJ1-3, with TRBD1 as a possible D gene (5 bases). This CDR3 contains 12 residues. V shed 5 bases and J shed 0 bases, with 5 bases lying between them. Germline V lookup: CDR1 GTSNPN, CDR2 SVGIG (reference sequence). The CDR3: CAWDSSGNTIYF. DNA of the CDR3: TGTGCCTGGGACAGCTCTGGAAACACCATATATTTT. Using reference TRBV30 and TRBJ1-3 for the parts outside the CDR3, the full variable domain is SQTIHQWPATLVQPVGSPLSLECTVEGTSNPNLYWYRQAAGRGLQLLFYSVGIGQISSEVPQNLSASRPQDRQFILSSKKLLLSDSGFYLCAWDSSGNTIYFGEGSWLTVV.

J is TRBJ2-7 and V is TRBV7-9; maybe TRBD1 (5 bases). The CDR3 loop spans 16 amino acids. V lost 5 bases, J lost 5 bases, and 22 bases lay in between. Germline CDR1 reads SEHNR; CDR2 reads FQNEAQ (reference sequence). For the CDR3, the DNA is TGTGCCAGCAGCCCTCGGACATCGCTACGATATAACGAGCAGTACTTC. This codes for CASSPRTSLRYNEQYF.

The chain employs TRBV5-5 and TRBJ1-4; D is undetermined. CDR3 length: 15 amino acids. Per the germline V gene, CDR1 is SGHKS and CDR2 is YYEKEE (reference sequence). V shed 0 bases and J shed 7 bases, with 13 bases lying between them. The CDR3 sequence is CASSLARAGFEKLFF. CDR3 DNA sequence: TGTGCCAGCAGCTTGGCGAGGGCCGGTTTTGAAAAACTGTTTTTT.

This clonotype occurred many times. Germline and junction disagree at one end, which may indicate a read error. The V call is TRBV7-7, the J call TRBJ2-1; no reliable D call. Germline V gene sequence: CDR1 SSHAT, CDR2 FNYEAQ (reference sequence). CDR3 size: 16 residues. The CDR3 DNA follows: TGTGCTAGCAGCTTAGCCTTCCGATCAGGCTACAATGAGCAGTTCTTC. Translated, it gives CASSLAFRSGYNEQFF.

This clonotype was detected once. With a much larger clone just one base away, this may be a read error. V usage is TRBV18 and J usage is TRBJ2-6; 9 bases agree with TRBD1. In germline, CDR1 is KGHSH, CDR2 LQKENI. Trimming at V came to 4 bases and at J to 8 bases, leaving 6 bases not matched to a gene. CDR3 length: 15 residues. Here the CDR3 DNA reads TGTGCCAGCTCACGGGAGACAGGGGGGACCAACGTCCTGACTTTC. Amino acids: CASSRETGGTNVLTF.

This clonotype came up many times. The V call is TRBV12-3 or TRBV12-4, the J call TRBJ2-2, with 13 bases aligning to TRBD2. The trim removed 5 bases at V and 5 bases at J, leaving 8 bases unmatched. The CDR3 sequence is 17 residues long. CDR3 nucleotides: TGTGCCAGCAGTACAGGACTAGCGGGAGTTGGGACCGGGGAGCTGTTTTTT. Protein: CASSTGLAGVGTGELFF.

This clonotype was counted a few times. The chain employs TRBV4-1 and TRBJ1-4; tentative D call: TRBD1 (6 bases). V shed 1 base and J shed 7 bases, with 19 bases lying between them. CDR3 length: 17 residues. CDR1 is MGHRA and CDR2 is YSYEKL in the germline V gene. In DNA form, the CDR3 reads TGCGCCAGCAGCCAAGGTACCATAGGGGGAGGTGCTGAAAAACTGTTTTTT. It specifies CASSQGTIGGGAEKLFF.

This clonotype was detected only a few times. This chain uses TRBV11-2 with TRBJ2-7; perhaps TRBD2 as D (6 bases). CDR1 is SGHAT, CDR2 FQNNGV, per germline. V lost 5 bases and J lost 5, with 19 bases in between. This CDR3 region has 15 residues. CDR3 sequence reads: CASSPSGRDQNEQYF. The CDR3 DNA reads as TGTGCCAGCAGCCCCAGTGGGCGGGACCAAAACGAGCAGTACTTC. The complete variable domain, with remaining parts taken from reference TRBV11-2 and TRBJ2-7, reads EAGVAQSPRYKIIEKRQSVAFWCNPISGHATLYWYQQILGQGPKLLIQFQNNGVVDDSQLPKDRFSAERLKGVDSTLKIQPAKLEDSAVYLCASSPSGRDQNEQYFGPGTRLTVT.

This clonotype appeared many times. This sequence joins TRBV27 and TRBJ2-3; 8 positions match TRBD2. The CDR3 is 13 residues long. The trim removed 6 bases at V and 1 base at J, leaving 0 bases unmatched. CDR1 is MNHEY and CDR2 is SMNVEV in the germline V gene (reference sequence). Here the CDR3 reads CASRLAGTDTQYF. The CDR3 coding sequence is TGTGCCAGCAGACTAGCGGGCACAGATACGCAGTATTTT.

This clonotype was detected only a few times. This chain uses TRBV7-2 with TRBJ1-1; 12 nucleotides match TRBD1. V trimming: 5 bases; J trimming: 5 bases; junction bases outside the gene matches: 12. Germline loops: CDR1 SGHTA, CDR2 FQGNSA. CDR3 length: 17 residues. The CDR3 nucleotides read TGTGCCAGCAGCCTCACCGGGACAGGGGGCGCTGGGACTGAAGCTTTCTTT. Amino acid sequence: CASSLTGTGGAGTEAFF.

Ten or more counts support this clonotype. The chain is built from TRBV5-1 and TRBJ2-2; D may match TRBD1 or TRBD2 (5 bases each). Per germline, CDR1 SGHRS and CDR2 YFSETQ. The CDR3 spans 15 residues. Trimming shortened V by 4 bases and J by 1 base, and 11 bases separated the two germline ends. The CDR3 protein is CASSAGTVNTGELFF. CDR3 nucleotide sequence: TGCGCCAGCAGCGCCGGGACCGTGAACACCGGGGAGCTGTTTTTT.

This clonotype was detected many times. The rearrangement joins TRBV12-3 or TRBV12-4 to TRBJ1-1; a possible D gene is TRBD1 (6 bases). This CDR3 spans 13 amino acids. The V gene lost 7 bases and the J gene lost 0 bases, with 9 bases spanning the gap. The CDR3 region is CASTRQVNTEAFF. The CDR3 nucleotides read TGTGCCAGCACCAGACAGGTGAACACTGAAGCTTTCTTT.